This record covers a single TCR beta chain. The assay was immunoSEQ multiplex PCR, and TCRdb's table has in-frame clones only and misses some. This table holds 1.5 million to 2.5 million clones, about 95% found once. The data derive from a study of shared clonotypes between healthy human individuals. V was cut by 0 bases and J by 1 base, with 9 bases left in between. This CDR3 is built from 15 residues. CDR1 and CDR2 (germline): MGHRA, YSYEKL. Cells designated naive CD8 were CD45RO-negative and were positively selected for CCR7, with terminally differentiated effector memory CD45RA+ cells excluded. V gene TRBV4-1 combines with J gene TRBJ1-1; D not certain. This clonotype was sampled from a man aged 18 to 30 in good health. The sequencing sample was made of naive CD8+ T cells sorted from blood. Written as DNA, the CDR3 is TGCGCCAGCAGCCAAGAACGGCAGAGGAACACTGAAGCTTTCTTT. Protein sequence: CASSQERQRNTEAFF.